This TCR beta chain was obtained from a study of blood T cells in healthy people across ages. In germline, CDR1 is MDHEN, CDR2 SYDVKM. The CDR3 runs to 11 residues. The germline V and J ends were trimmed by 6 bases and 10 bases, with 11 bases remaining between them. Every donor contributed about 10 milliliters of peripheral blood by blood draw. No fewer than 6 million PBMCs went into each sample. Findings and limits, study-wide: Greater diversity and more naive CD4+ cells were seen in long-lived donors than in aged donors.

The authors ran a second PCR of about 6 to 12 cycles using a sample-barcoded 5' primer and a J-beta primer mix. Each cDNA molecule was tagged by a template-switch adaptor that had 12 random nucleotides. Using its own MiXCR run on the 5' RACE reads, TCRdb lists one record per CDR3 protein. The table has 1.2 million to 1.5 million distinct CDR3 sequences, 42% seen once. This clonotype showed up just a few times. Its target is not known. The clonotype was recovered from a woman under 30 in good health. Sequencing input: blood. V usage is TRBV28 and J usage is TRBJ2-3; D not certain. Written as DNA, the CDR3 is TGTGCCAGCAGCCGAAGGGTGGCGCAGTATTTT. The encoded protein is CASSRRVAQYF.